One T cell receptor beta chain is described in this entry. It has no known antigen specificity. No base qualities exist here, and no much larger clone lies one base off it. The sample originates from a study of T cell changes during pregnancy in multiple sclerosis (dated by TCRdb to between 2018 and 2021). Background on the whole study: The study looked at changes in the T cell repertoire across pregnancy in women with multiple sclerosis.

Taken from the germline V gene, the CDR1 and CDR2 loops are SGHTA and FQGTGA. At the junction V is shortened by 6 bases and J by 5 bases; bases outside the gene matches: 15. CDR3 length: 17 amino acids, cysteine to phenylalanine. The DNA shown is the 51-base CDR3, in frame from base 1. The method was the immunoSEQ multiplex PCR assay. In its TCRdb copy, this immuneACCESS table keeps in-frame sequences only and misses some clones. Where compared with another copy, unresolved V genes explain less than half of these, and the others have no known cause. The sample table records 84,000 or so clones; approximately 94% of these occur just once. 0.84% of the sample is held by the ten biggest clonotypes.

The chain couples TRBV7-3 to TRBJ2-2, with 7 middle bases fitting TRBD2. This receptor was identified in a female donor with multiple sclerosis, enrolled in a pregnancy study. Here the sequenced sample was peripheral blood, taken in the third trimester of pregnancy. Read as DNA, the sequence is TGTGCCAGCAGAGATAATCAACCGGGAGGCCGGACCGGGGAGCTGTTTTTT. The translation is CASRDNQPGGRTGELFF.